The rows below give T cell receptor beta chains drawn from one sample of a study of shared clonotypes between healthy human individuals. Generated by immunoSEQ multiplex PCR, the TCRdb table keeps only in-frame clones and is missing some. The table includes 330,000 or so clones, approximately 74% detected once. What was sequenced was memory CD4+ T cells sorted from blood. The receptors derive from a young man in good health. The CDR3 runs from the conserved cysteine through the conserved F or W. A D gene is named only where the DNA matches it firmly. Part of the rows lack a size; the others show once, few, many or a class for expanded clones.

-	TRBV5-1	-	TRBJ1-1	TGCGCCAGCAGCCCCATCTCTGGGAACACTGAAGCTTTCTTT	CASSPISGNTEAFF
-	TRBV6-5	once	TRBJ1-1	TGTGCCAGCAGTTATCGGGACACCGGCATGAACACTGAAGCTTTCTTT	CASSYRDTGMNTEAFF
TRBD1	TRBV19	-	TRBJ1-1	TGTGCCAGTCACCACAGGGGCGGGAACACTGAAGCTTTCTTT	CASHHRGGNTEAFF
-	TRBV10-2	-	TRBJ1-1	TGCGCCATCAGTCAATCGTCGAACACTGAAGCTTTCTTT	CAISQSSNTEAFF
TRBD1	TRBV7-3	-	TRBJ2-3	TGTGCCAGCAGCACCCGGACAGGCCGAGGTACGCAGTATTTT	CASSTRTGRGTQYF
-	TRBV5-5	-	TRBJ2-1	TGTGCCAGCAGCTTGGCCTCACTGGACAATGAGCAGTTCTTC	CASSLASLDNEQFF
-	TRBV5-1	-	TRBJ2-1	TGCGCCAGCAGCTTGGCTAGGACCGAAAATGAGCAGTTCTTC	CASSLARTENEQFF
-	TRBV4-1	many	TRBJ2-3	TGCGCCAGCGAGGGGCGAGCAGATACGCAGTATTTT	CASEGRADTQYF
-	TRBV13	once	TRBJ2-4	TGTGCCAGCAGCTACAGGGACCAATTTTCTTTAGCCAAAAACATTCAGTACTTC	CASSYRDQFSLAKNIQYF
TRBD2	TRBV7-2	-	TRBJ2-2	TGTGCCAGCAGCTTAGCCGTTAGCGGGACCGGGGAGCTGTTTTTT	CASSLAVSGTGELFF
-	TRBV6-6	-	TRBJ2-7	TGTGCCAGCAGTTACTCGCAGGTGGCCTACGAGCAGTACTTC	CASSYSQVAYEQYF
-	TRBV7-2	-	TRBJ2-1	TGTGCCAGCAGCGCACGGACCCACCTGGGGAATGAGCAGTTCTTC	CASSARTHLGNEQFF
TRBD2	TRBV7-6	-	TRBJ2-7	TGTGCCAGCAGCTTAGGGGGGGTAGCGGGATCACCTTACGAGCAGTACTTC	CASSLGGVAGSPYEQYF
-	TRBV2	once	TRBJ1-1	TGTGCCAGCACCTACCGTCCGAACACTGAAGCTTTCTTT	CASTYRPNTEAFF
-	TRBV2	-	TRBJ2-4	TGTGCCAGCAGTGCCCAGGATGGCATTCAGTACTTC	CASSAQDGIQYF
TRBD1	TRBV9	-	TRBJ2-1	TGTGCCAGCAGCGTAGCTACCCAGGGGGCAGGGGAGCAGTTCTTC	CASSVATQGAGEQFF
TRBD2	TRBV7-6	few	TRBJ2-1	TGTGCCAGCAGCCCCCGAGGACTAGCGGCCATAAGCTACAATGAGCAGTTCTTC	CASSPRGLAAISYNEQFF
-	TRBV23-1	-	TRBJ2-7	TGCGCCAGCATATCGGCCAATGGTACTAGCTACGAGCAGTACTTC	CASISANGTSYEQYF
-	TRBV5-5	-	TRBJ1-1	TGTGCCAGCAGCTTGGCTGCGAACACTGAAGCTTTCTTT	CASSLAANTEAFF
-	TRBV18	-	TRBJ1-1	TGTGCCAGCTCACCACGGCCCCTTGTAGGGGAGGGAACTGAAGCTTTCTTT	CASSPRPLVGEGTEAFF
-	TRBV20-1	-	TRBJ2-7	TGCAGTGCTCGACAGGTTCGGGAGCAGTACTTC	CSARQVREQYF
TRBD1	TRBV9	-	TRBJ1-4	TGTGCCAGCAGCGTAGATACAGGGGGTAATGAAAAACTGTTTTTT	CASSVDTGGNEKLFF
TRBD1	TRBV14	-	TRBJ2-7	TGTGCCAGCAGCGGGACAGGGGTGCGCGAGCAGTACTTC	CASSGTGVREQYF
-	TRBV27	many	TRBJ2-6	TGTGCCAGCAGTTTACGGACTGGAGGGGCAAAGAGCTCTGGGGCCAACGTCCTGACTTTC	CASSLRTGGAKSSGANVLTF
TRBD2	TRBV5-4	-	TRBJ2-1	TGTGCCAGCCAACCGGGACTAGCGGGACGTATACCCCACAATGAGCAGTTCTTC	CASQPGLAGRIPHNEQFF
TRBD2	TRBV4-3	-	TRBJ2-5	TGCGCCAGCAGCCAAGAAGCGGGATCCCCAGACCAGTACTTC	CASSQEAGSPDQYF
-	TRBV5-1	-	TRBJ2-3	TGCGCCAGCAGCTCCCGACTGGACCGCACAGATACGCAGTATTTT	CASSSRLDRTDTQYF
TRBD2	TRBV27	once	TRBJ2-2	TGTGCCAGCAGGGGGACTAGCCCCGGGGAGCTGTTTTTT	CASRGTSPGELFF
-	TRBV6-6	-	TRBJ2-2	TGTGCCAGCAGTTACGTGGATTACACCGGGGAGCTGTTTTTT	CASSYVDYTGELFF
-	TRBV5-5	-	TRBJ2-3	TGTGCCAGCAGCTGGAAGGGACTAGATACGCAGTATTTT	CASSWKGLDTQYF
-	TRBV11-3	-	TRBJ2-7	TGTGCCAGCAGCTTAGATAGTAGGGGACCTAACGAGCAGTACTTC	CASSLDSRGPNEQYF
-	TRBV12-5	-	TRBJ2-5	TGTGCTAGTGGTTTGAGTGGTCTTCAAGAGACCCAGTACTTC	CASGLSGLQETQYF
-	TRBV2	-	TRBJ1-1	TGTGCCAGCAGTGATGGCCGGAACACTGAAGCTTTCTTT	CASSDGRNTEAFF
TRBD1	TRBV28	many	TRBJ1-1	TGTGCCAGCAGTTTAAGAGGGGGCGAAGCTTTCTTT	CASSLRGGEAFF
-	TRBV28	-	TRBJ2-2	TGTGCCAGCAGTTTTGCGAGCACCGGGGAGCTGTTTTTT	CASSFASTGELFF
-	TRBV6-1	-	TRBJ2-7	TGTGCCAGCATAATTTCTGGGACGGTGACCTACGAGCAGTACTTC	CASIISGTVTYEQYF
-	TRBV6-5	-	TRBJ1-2	TGTGCCAGCAGTTACTCACAGGAGGATGGCTACACCTTC	CASSYSQEDGYTF
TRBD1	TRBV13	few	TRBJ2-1	TGTGCCAGCAGCTTTAATGGACAGGGATCGAATGAGCAGTTCTTC	CASSFNGQGSNEQFF
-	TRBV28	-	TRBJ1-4	TGTGCCAGCAGTTTAACAACTAATGAAAAACTGTTTTTT	CASSLTTNEKLFF
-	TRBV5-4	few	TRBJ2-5	TGTGCCAGCAGCTTGCCACAAACCCAAGAGACCCAGTACTTC	CASSLPQTQETQYF
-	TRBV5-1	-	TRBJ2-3	TGCGCCAGCAGCTCGGAAGGGGTGGGAGATACGCAGTATTTT	CASSSEGVGDTQYF
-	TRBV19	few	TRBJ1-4	TGTGCCAGTAGTATCCGGGACTGGAATGAAAAACTGTTTTTT	CASSIRDWNEKLFF
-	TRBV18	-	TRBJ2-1	TGTGCCAGCTCACCAACACCGGATGAGCAGTTCTTC	CASSPTPDEQFF
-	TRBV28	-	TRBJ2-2	TGTGCCACCAAGCTTCCTGCGGGGGCAACCGGGGAGCTGTTTTTT	CATKLPAGATGELFF
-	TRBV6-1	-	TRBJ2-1	TGTGCCACTGCATACAATGAGCAGTTCTTC	CATAYNEQFF
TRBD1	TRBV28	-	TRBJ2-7	TGTGCCAGCAGTTCGGGACAGAGCTACGAGCAGTACTTC	CASSSGQSYEQYF
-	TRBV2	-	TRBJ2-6	TGTGCCACAAACTCAGGCTCTGGGGCCAACGTCCTGACTTTC	CATNSGSGANVLTF
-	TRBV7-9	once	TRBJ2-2	TGTGCCAGCAGCTTAATCTGGGACTTTATTCGCGCGAACACCGGGGAGCTGTTTTTT	CASSLIWDFIRANTGELFF
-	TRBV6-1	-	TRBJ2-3	TGTGCCAGCAGTGATCGGCAGGGGTTCACAGATACGCAGTATTTT	CASSDRQGFTDTQYF
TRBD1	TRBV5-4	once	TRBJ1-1	TGTGCCAGCAGCTCGCCCAGGGGGGACACTGAAGCTTTCTTT	CASSSPRGDTEAFF